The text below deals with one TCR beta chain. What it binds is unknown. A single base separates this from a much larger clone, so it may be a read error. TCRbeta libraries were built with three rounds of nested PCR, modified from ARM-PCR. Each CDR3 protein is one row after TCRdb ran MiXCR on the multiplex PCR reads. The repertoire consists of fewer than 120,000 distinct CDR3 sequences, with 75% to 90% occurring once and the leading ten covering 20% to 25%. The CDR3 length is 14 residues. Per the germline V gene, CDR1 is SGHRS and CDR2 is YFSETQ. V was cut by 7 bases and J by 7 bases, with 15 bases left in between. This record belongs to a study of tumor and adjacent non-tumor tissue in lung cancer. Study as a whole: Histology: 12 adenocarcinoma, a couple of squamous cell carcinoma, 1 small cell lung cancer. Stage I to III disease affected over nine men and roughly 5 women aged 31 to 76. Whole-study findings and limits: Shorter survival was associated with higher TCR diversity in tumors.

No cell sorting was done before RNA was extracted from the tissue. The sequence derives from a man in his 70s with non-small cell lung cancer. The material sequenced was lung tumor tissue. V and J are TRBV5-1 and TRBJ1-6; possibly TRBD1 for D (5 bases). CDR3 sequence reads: CASESGTTNSPLHF. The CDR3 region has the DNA TGCGCCAGCGAATCCGGGACTACGAATTCACCCCTCCACTTT.